These 19 T cell receptor beta chains originate from one sample sequenced in a study of Tregs in tolerant kidney transplant recipients. This table comes from immunoSEQ multiplex PCR, and its TCRdb copy is limited to in-frame clones, with some not included. Here the sample spans about 94,000 clones, 80% to 95% being singletons. The source was CD4+ T cells from blood, collected before the transplant. Source of these receptors: a human donor who received a combined kidney and bone marrow transplant.

V gene TRBV5-1 combines with J gene TRBJ1-6, with TRBD1 matching over 8 bases. V shed 6 bases and J 3 bases; nucleotides not matched to a gene: 8. Germline values: CDR1 SGHRS, CDR2 YFSETQ. The CDR3 extends over 16 amino acids. This CDR3 is CASTPTGTGYNSPLHF. The DNA for the CDR3 is TGCGCCAGCACCCCGACCGGGACAGGCTATAATTCACCCCTCCACTTT.

The chain joins TRBV29-1 to TRBJ2-7; D unclear. This CDR3 spans 12 amino acids. Trimming took 3 bases from V and 1 from J, leaving 7 bases between them. Per germline, CDR1 SQVTM and CDR2 ANQGSEA. The CDR3 sequence is CSVETSSYEQYF. The CDR3, as DNA: TGCAGCGTTGAGACTTCGTCCTACGAGCAGTACTTC.

The J gene is TRBJ2-7, the V gene TRBV10-3; 10 nucleotides agree with TRBD2. The V segment lost 4 bases and the J segment 1 base; nucleotides outside the gene matches: 1. This CDR3 is built from 14 residues. Germline lookup yields CDR1 ENHRY and CDR2 SYGVKD. Here the CDR3 DNA reads TGTGCCATCAGTGCAGCGGGGGGGTCCTACGAGCAGTACTTC. Translated, it gives CAISAAGGSYEQYF.

A few counts support this clone. This chain links TRBV7-9 with TRBJ1-4; 8 nucleotides line up with TRBD1. V shed 7 bases, J shed 3 bases, and the junction held 7 bases outside the gene matches. The CDR3 sequence is 15 residues long. Germline V lookup: CDR1 SEHNR, CDR2 FQNEAQ (reference sequence). CDR3: CASTRGGQANEKLFF. In DNA form, the CDR3 reads TGTGCCAGCACCCGAGGGGGACAGGCTAATGAAAAACTGTTTTTT.

This chain links TRBV29-1 with TRBJ1-1; no clear D gene. The CDR3 has 13 residues. The germline V and J ends were trimmed by 7 bases and 2 bases, with 14 bases remaining between them. Germline V lookup: CDR1 SQVTM, CDR2 ANQGSEA. The CDR3 here is CSALLVLNTEAFF. The CDR3 DNA reads TGCAGCGCGCTCCTCGTACTTAACACTGAAGCTTTCTTT.

CDR3: CAWSVRRTGYNEQFF. CDR3 DNA: TGTGCCTGGAGTGTACGGAGGACTGGGTACAATGAGCAGTTCTTC. This chain uses TRBV30 with TRBJ2-1; possible D gene TRBD2, 5 bases. Germline V lookup: CDR1 GTSNPN, CDR2 SVGIG (reference sequence). The CDR3 has 15 residues. V was pared by 0 bases and J by 4 bases, with 13 bases between.

This clone has just a few counts. This sequence joins TRBV2 and TRBJ1-1; 10 bases match TRBD1. V lost 8 bases to trimming and J lost 5 bases; unmatched junction nucleotides: 2. From germline, CDR1 is SNHLY and CDR2 FYNNEI. The CDR3 is made up of 12 amino acids. The DNA of the CDR3 is TGTGCCAGCCGGGACAGGGGTACTGAAGCTTTCTTT. Protein product: CASRDRGTEAFF.

The genes are TRBV18 and TRBJ2-1; D is undetermined. Germline V gene data show CDR1 as KGHSH and CDR2 as LQKENI. The CDR3 extends over 13 amino acids. Trimming cost V 3 bases and J 8 bases, with 11 bases left between them. The chain's CDR3 is CASSPELEDEQFF. The CDR3 DNA follows: TGTGCCAGCTCACCCGAGCTCGAGGATGAGCAGTTCTTC.

This chain links TRBV7-2 with TRBJ2-7; maybe TRBD2 (6 bases). V was pared by 5 bases and J by 3 bases, with 17 bases between. CDR1 and CDR2 from the germline V gene are SGHTA and FQGNSA. CDR3 size: 15 residues. The CDR3 protein is CASSHNGGLSYEQYF. The CDR3 DNA follows: TGTGCCAGCAGCCACAACGGAGGGCTAAGCTACGAGCAGTACTTC.

This sequence joins TRBV4-1 and TRBJ2-7; D possibly corresponds to TRBD1 (9 bases). The germline gives CDR1 MGHRA, CDR2 YSYEKL. This CDR3 comprises 16 residues. Trimming removed 2 bases from V and 2 bases from J, with 16 bases in between. The CDR3 region is CASSQNRGREAYEQYF. The CDR3 DNA is TGCGCCAGCAGCCAAAACAGGGGGCGGGAGGCCTACGAGCAGTACTTC.

The rearrangement joins TRBV5-8 to TRBJ2-1; D not certain. The V end lost 0 bases, the J end lost 7 bases, and 11 bases lay between the germline ends. The germline CDR1 and CDR2 sequences are SGHTS and YDEGEE. This CDR3 region has 14 residues. The chain's CDR3 is CASSLVAPGNEQFF. CDR3 DNA: TGTGCCAGCAGCTTGGTGGCCCCCGGGAATGAGCAGTTCTTC.

The chain recombines TRBV7-3 with TRBJ2-3; 9 bases are a match to TRBD2. With V trimmed by 3 bases and J by 5 bases, 12 bases remained unmatched. In germline, CDR1 is SGHTA, CDR2 FQGTGA. CDR3 length: 17 residues. The CDR3 sequence is CASSLPRGAGGVDTQYF. The CDR3 coding sequence is TGTGCCAGCAGCTTGCCCCGCGGGGCGGGAGGGGTAGATACGCAGTATTTT.

The V gene is TRBV5-1, the J gene TRBJ2-7; 12 bases are a match to TRBD2. CDR1 SGHRS and CDR2 YFSETQ come from the germline V gene. The CDR3 extends over 17 amino acids. After removal of 0 bases from V and 0 bases from J, the junction contained 4 bases not matched to a gene. CDR3 coding DNA: TGCGCCAGCAGCTTGGGGAGACTAGCGGGAGTCTCCTACGAGCAGTACTTC. It translates to CASSLGRLAGVSYEQYF.

The genes are TRBV5-6 and TRBJ1-1, with D unresolved. The germline V gene encodes CDR1 SGHDT and CDR2 YYEEEE. CDR3 size: 15 residues. Trimming took off 0 bases at V and 1 base at J, with 10 bases between the two ends. The CDR3 spells CASSLAVSPNTEAFF. CDR3 nucleotides: TGTGCCAGCAGCTTGGCCGTTTCCCCGAACACTGAAGCTTTCTTT.

The chain joins TRBV7-5 to TRBJ2-5; the table gives TRBD2 as D, unverified against the DNA. TRBV7-5 is termed a pseudogene. This CDR3 spans 18 amino acids. The CDR3 region has the DNA TGTGTCAGAAGCTTAGCGTTAGGGTCTAGCGATACCAAAGAGACCCAGTACTTC. This sequence encodes CVRSLALGSSDTKETQYF.

V is TRBV29-1 and J is TRBJ1-2; possibly TRBD1 for D (5 bases). The germline V gene has CDR1 SQVTM and CDR2 ANQGSEA. V lost 0 bases and J lost 5, with 13 bases in between. The CDR3 spans 14 residues. The CDR3 sequence is CSVEDGAARYGYTF. DNA of the CDR3: TGCAGCGTTGAAGATGGGGCGGCTAGATATGGCTACACCTTC.

The CDR3 DNA follows: TGTGCCAGCAGCTTAGGAGGGTCCCCCTACGAGCAGTACTTC. Residues: CASSLGGSPYEQYF. This chain uses TRBV11-3 with TRBJ2-7; a possible D gene is TRBD2 (5 bases). The germline V gene encodes CDR1 SGHNT and CDR2 YENEEA. CDR3 length: 14 amino acids. Deletions cut 1 base from V and 2 bases from J, with 9 bases between.

The V call is TRBV7-9, the J call TRBJ2-5; 11 bases line up with TRBD2. The ends lost 4 bases at V and 2 bases at J; junction bases unmatched: 3. Per the germline V gene, CDR1 is SEHNR and CDR2 is FQNEAQ (reference sequence). The CDR3 runs 15 residues. The CDR3 DNA sequence: TGTGCCAGCAGCTCGGGACTAGCGGAACAAGAGACCCAGTACTTC. Its protein is CASSSGLAEQETQYF.

CDR3 coding DNA: TGTGCCAGCAGCTCCTTAAGAGCGGGAGGAGAGCAGTTCTTC. Translated: CASSSLRAGGEQFF. The chain employs TRBV11-3 and TRBJ2-1; 9 positions agree with TRBD2. Trimming cost V 4 bases and J 10 bases; bases outside gene matches: 8. The germline gives CDR1 SGHNT, CDR2 YENEEA. The CDR3 contains 14 residues.